The 10 T cell receptor beta chains below come from one sample, sequenced in a study of blood T cells in healthy people across ages. A second about 7 to 12 cycle PCR used barcoded and J-beta primers. Each CDR3 protein is one row after TCRdb ran MiXCR on the 5' RACE reads. The repertoire consists of roughly 1,500,000 distinct CDR3 sequences, with approximately 42% occurring once and the leading ten covering 7.9%. The sequenced sample consisted of blood. The receptors come from a woman aged 18-29 years in good health.

This sequence joins TRBV4-1 and TRBJ1-1; D is undetermined. Trimming pared 2 bases from V and 6 bases from J, leaving 13 bases between. The CDR3 length is 14 residues. Germline assignment: CDR1 MGHRA and CDR2 YSYEKL. The CDR3 is CASSQSGRFAEAFF. The DNA for the CDR3 is TGCGCCAGCAGCCAAAGTGGGCGCTTCGCTGAAGCTTTCTTT.

This clonotype was seen ten or more times. The gene calls are TRBV7-2 and TRBJ2-3, with unresolved D. From germline, CDR1 is SGHTA and CDR2 FQGNSA. The germline V and J ends were trimmed by 6 bases and 4 bases, with 11 bases remaining between them. The CDR3 has 13 amino acids. The CDR3 DNA sequence: TGTGCCAGCAGTTCGACCCGCGCAGATACGCAGTATTTT. This gives the protein CASSSTRADTQYF.

V and J are TRBV7-3 and TRBJ2-3; tentatively, D is TRBD2 (5 bases). Germline V gene data show CDR1 as SGHTA and CDR2 as FQGTGA. The V end was cut by 5 bases, the J end by 0 bases, with 12 bases between. This CDR3 region has 15 residues. CDR3 bases: TGTGCCAGCAGCCCCGGGGTTACTAGCACAGATACGCAGTATTTT. Amino acids: CASSPGVTSTDTQYF.

V usage is TRBV5-1 and J usage is TRBJ2-1; 9 nucleotides agree with TRBD1. Germline loops: CDR1 SGHRS, CDR2 YFSETQ. V lost 9 bases to trimming and J lost 11 bases; unmatched junction nucleotides: 9. The CDR3 is made up of 12 amino acids. CDR3 loop: CATRTGESKQFF. In DNA, the CDR3 is TGCGCCACCCGGACAGGGGAAAGTAAGCAGTTCTTC.

This chain uses TRBV5-1 with TRBJ2-7; 8 positions agree with TRBD1. J gave up 7 bases and V 4 bases, and 16 bases lay outside the gene matches. Germline V gene sequence: CDR1 SGHRS, CDR2 YFSETQ. This CDR3 spans 16 amino acids. CDR3 region: CASSAIGTGINNEQYF. The CDR3 coding sequence is TGCGCCAGCAGCGCCATAGGGACAGGAATTAACAATGAGCAGTACTTC.

The CDR3 sequence is CASKSSGKDYNEQFF. The CDR3 DNA reads as TGTGCCAGCAAGTCTAGCGGGAAGGACTACAATGAGCAGTTCTTC. V is TRBV7-9 and J is TRBJ2-1, with 9 bases identical to TRBD2. Germline CDR1 and CDR2: SEHNR and FQNEAQ (reference sequence). The CDR3 is 15 residues long. V gave up 7 bases and J gave up 3 bases; unmatched junction bases: 7.

This chain links TRBV25-1 with TRBJ1-2; D is unresolved. Trimming stripped 3 bases from V and 2 bases from J, with 10 bases between. This CDR3 spans 14 amino acids. Germline values: CDR1 MGHDK, CDR2 SYGVNS. The DNA for the CDR3 is TGTGCCAGCAGTGACCCGCAGACGAACTATGGCTACACCTTC. It codes for CASSDPQTNYGYTF.

The rearrangement uses TRBV5-6 and TRBJ2-3; TRBD2 matches at 8 bases. The V and J ends lost 4 bases and 0 bases, in that order; junction bases with no gene match: 7. Per the germline V gene, CDR1 is SGHDT and CDR2 is YYEEEE. The CDR3 has 16 amino acids. In DNA form, the CDR3 reads TGTGCCAGCAGCCCCGATAGCGGGGCAAGCACAGATACGCAGTATTTT. Its protein product is CASSPDSGASTDTQYF.

This clonotype occurred a few times. J is TRBJ2-1 and V is TRBV27; the match to TRBD2 covers 11 bases. V shed 7 bases, J shed 4 bases, and the junction held 6 bases outside the gene matches. The CDR3 is made up of 15 amino acids. CDR1 is MNHEY and CDR2 is SMNVEV in the germline V gene (reference sequence). The DNA for the CDR3 is TGTGCCAGCACTTCCGGGACTAGCGGATACAATGAGCAGTTCTTC. It specifies CASTSGTSGYNEQFF.

The chain combines TRBV21-1 with TRBJ2-7; the table's TRBD2 call for D was not verified on the DNA. TRBV21-1 is a known pseudogene. The CDR3 extends over 15 amino acids. Here the CDR3 DNA reads TGTGCCAGCAGCAGAATCGGGACTAGGCCGTACAAGGAGTACTTC. Protein: CASSRIGTRPYKEYF.